The clone carrying this T cell receptor (beta chain) was seen only once. The data are from a study of blood T cell repertoires in COVID-19. As originally analysed: Estimated nucleated cell counts came from reference gene primer amplification. The protocol was immunoSEQ multiplex PCR, while the TCRdb copy is restricted to in-frame clones and leaves out a portion. V and J calls and clone size are given by that table; D and trimming were obtained from the DNA. This table has tens of thousands of clones, almost 90% appearing once. Germline V gene lookup returns CDR1 SGHTA and CDR2 FQGNSA. After removal of 5 bases from V and 3 bases from J, the junction contained 9 bases not matched to a gene. The CDR3 sequence is 15 residues long.

The origin of this receptor is a woman in her sixties or seventies with acute or convalescent COVID-19. The sample comprised peripheral blood. The chain joins TRBV7-2 to TRBJ2-7; 8 bases agree with TRBD1. The CDR3 nucleotides are TGTGCCAGCAGCCTAGATGGGACAGGCTTCTACGAGCAGTACTTC. Protein sequence: CASSLDGTGFYEQYF.